Listed here is a single T cell receptor (beta chain). The CDR3 loop spans 12 amino acids. Germline V lookup: CDR1 MNHEY, CDR2 SVGAGI. The data are from a study of blood T cell repertoires in COVID-19. Study at large: Acute-phase and convalescent COVID-19 samples originated in the United States, Italy and Spain. Nucleic acid was either cDNA or gDNA, and it came from T cells, B-cell-depleted T cells, or PBMCs.

Original analysis: Amplified reference gene primers provided the basis for estimating nucleated cell counts. The data were produced by immunoSEQ multiplex PCR, yet TCRdb's version contains in-frame clones alone and is incomplete. Clonal size and the V and J genes are those of that table, whereas D and trimming came from the DNA. The sample yields over 150,000 clones, approximately 73% seen once. The sample consisted of peripheral blood. This TCR was sampled from a woman over 75 with acute or convalescent COVID-19. V and J are TRBV6-5 and TRBJ2-7, with 8 bases fitting TRBD1. The DNA for the CDR3 is TGTGCGGTGTGGGACAGGCACTACGAGCAGTACTTC. Its protein product is CAVWDRHYEQYF.